Presented here are 10 T cell receptor beta chains from one specimen sequenced in a study of shared clonotypes between healthy human individuals. CD45RO-negative, CCR7-selected cells formed the naive CD8 fraction, which excluded terminally differentiated effector memory CD45RA+ cells. Produced via immunoSEQ multiplex PCR; TCRdb's table is partial and in-frame only. Counted here are about 580,000 clones, 98% occurring once; the ten biggest clones make up 0.3%. The material sequenced was naive CD8+ T cells sorted from blood. These receptors were taken from a man aged 25 to 45 in good health.

J is TRBJ2-2 and V is TRBV7-2; no firm D call. V was clipped by 2 bases and J by 3 bases, with 7 bases between them. This CDR3 region has 14 residues. Germline V lookup: CDR1 SGHTA, CDR2 FQGNSA. The CDR3: CASSLSADTGELFF. The CDR3 DNA is TGTGCCAGCAGCTTATCCGCTGACACCGGGGAGCTGTTTTTT.

The rearrangement links TRBV2 to TRBJ2-7; 8 bases are a match to TRBD1. With V trimmed by 4 bases and J by 3 bases, 5 bases remained unmatched. CDR1 and CDR2 from the germline V gene are SNHLY and FYNNEI. This CDR3 is built from 14 residues. For the CDR3, the DNA is TGTGCCAGCAGTGCGACAGGGGTAGTCTACGAGCAGTACTTC. Translating it yields CASSATGVVYEQYF.

This chain links TRBV5-1 with TRBJ2-5; 8 positions match TRBD1. CDR1 SGHRS and CDR2 YFSETQ come from the germline V gene. The CDR3 totals 16 residues. Trimming removed 2 bases from V and 5 bases from J; junction bases left unmatched: 11. CDR3 nucleotide sequence: TGCGCCAGCAGCTTCCCCCGGCAGGGGGCAGGGGAGACCCAGTACTTC. As protein: CASSFPRQGAGETQYF.

The table lists this clone with a count of one. The chain uses TRBV12-5 and TRBJ2-1; possibly TRBD2 for D (6 bases). The CDR3 length is 17 residues. Germline CDR1 is LGHNT and CDR2 is FRNRAP. V gave up 7 bases and J gave up 5 bases, with 24 bases separating them. The CDR3 DNA reads as TGTGCTAGTGCCGACGACCAACTACTAGCCCCCCACAATGAGCAGTTCTTC. Its protein product is CASADDQLLAPHNEQFF.

Turning to this clone: Other DNA sequences within the sample encode an identical CDR3. The V call is TRBV2, the J call TRBJ2-7; the D is unclear. V lost 5 bases and J lost 0, with 2 bases in between. The CDR3 has 11 amino acids. Germline CDR1 and CDR2: SNHLY and FYNNEI. The CDR3: CASSPSYEQYF. The CDR3 region has the DNA TGTGCCAGCAGTCCCTCCTACGAGCAGTACTTC.

The genes are TRBV27 and TRBJ1-5; D unresolved. The germline gives CDR1 MNHEY, CDR2 SMNVEV (reference sequence). Deletions cut 4 bases from V and 4 bases from J, with 8 bases between. CDR3 length: 13 residues. CDR3 in amino acids: CASSWGVNQPQHF. CDR3 DNA sequence: TGTGCCAGCAGTTGGGGTGTTAATCAGCCCCAGCATTTT.

The chain uses TRBV7-6 and TRBJ2-7; 10 nucleotides match TRBD2. The V gene end was trimmed by 5 bases and the J gene end by 3 bases; junction bases not matched to a gene: 7. This CDR3 comprises 15 residues. Germline values: CDR1 SGHVS, CDR2 FNYEAQ. The CDR3 nucleotides read TGTGCCAGCAGCAGGACTAGCGGATTGATCTACGAGCAGTACTTC. Protein product: CASSRTSGLIYEQYF.

V is TRBV10-2 and J is TRBJ2-7, with D unclear. V dropped 0 bases and J dropped 2 bases, with 8 bases sitting between them. CDR3 length equals 14 residues. Looked up from germline, CDR1 is WSHSY and CDR2 is SAAADI. CDR3 residues: CASSESRRPYEQYF. For the CDR3, the DNA is TGCGCCAGCAGTGAGTCCAGGCGTCCCTACGAGCAGTACTTC.

The CDR3 sequence is CASSKTLSEQYF. The CDR3 region has the DNA TGTGCCAGCAGCAAGACTCTTTCCGAGCAGTACTTC. The rearrangement joins TRBV5-6 to TRBJ2-7; D unresolved. Germline loops: CDR1 SGHDT, CDR2 YYEEEE. There are 12 residues in the CDR3. The germline V and J ends were trimmed by 4 bases and 6 bases, with 11 bases remaining between them.

The chain uses TRBV2 and TRBJ1-2, with TRBD1 as a possible D gene (5 bases). V was shortened by 4 bases and J by 1 base, with 10 bases between the two germline ends. This CDR3 spans 14 amino acids. From germline, CDR1 is SNHLY and CDR2 FYNNEI. CDR3 in amino acids: CASSGDGNNYGYTF. The CDR3 DNA reads as TGTGCCAGCAGTGGGGACGGAAATAACTATGGCTACACCTTC.